Following are 11 T cell receptor beta chains from one sample sequenced in a study of T-cell memory formation after mild COVID-19. TCRdb analysed the 5' RACE reads with MiXCR anew, one entry per CDR3 protein. The data hold hundreds of thousands of distinct CDR3 sequences, with approximately 29% observed a single time. The sequencing input was PBMCs or a T cell subset sorted from them (not recorded which). The receptors were sampled from an adult woman who had mild COVID-19 (a few samples of this study predate the infection). Cell type and time point are not known.

This chain joins TRBV6-5 and TRBJ1-2, with D hard to call. V gave up 0 bases and J gave up 0 bases, with 11 bases separating them. The CDR3 runs to 16 residues. CDR1 MNHEY and CDR2 SVGAGI come from the germline V gene. DNA for the CDR3: TGTGCCAGCAGTTACTCAGGGCAGGCTGCTAACTATGGCTACACCTTC. This codes for CASSYSGQAANYGYTF.

The chain combines TRBV20-1 with TRBJ1-2; D remains ambiguous. Germline V gene data show CDR1 as DFQATT and CDR2 as SNEGSKA (reference sequence). CDR3 length: 10 amino acids. V lost 4 bases and J 5 bases, leaving 5 bases between the germline ends. As DNA, the CDR3 is TGCAGTGCTACGCGGTATGGCTACACCTTC. It translates to CSATRYGYTF.

The J gene is TRBJ1-3, the V gene TRBV7-9; D gene unclear. The V and J ends lost 2 bases and 2 bases respectively, with 13 bases between them. CDR1 SEHNR and CDR2 FQNEAQ come from the germline V gene (reference sequence). The CDR3 is 16 residues long. CDR3 coding DNA: TGTGCCAGCAGCTTAAAGGAACCCGGTGCTGGAAACACCATATATTTT. Translated: CASSLKEPGAGNTIYF.

This clonotype was detected ten times or more. This chain connects TRBV6-5 to TRBJ2-1; 8 bases are a match to TRBD1. V was clipped by 6 bases and J by 0 bases; unmatched bases: 7. There are 16 residues in the CDR3. Germline-derived CDR1 and CDR2 are MNHEY and SVGAGI. The CDR3 region has the DNA TGTGCCAGCAGGGGACAGGCAAGATTCTCCTACAATGAGCAGTTCTTC. Translating gives CASRGQARFSYNEQFF.

The chain couples TRBV12-3 or TRBV12-4 to TRBJ1-1; D not resolved. Trimming stripped 5 bases from V and 1 base from J, with 8 bases between. The CDR3 spans 13 residues. In nucleotides, the CDR3 is TGTGCCAGCAGTATCCGGACGAACACTGAAGCTTTCTTT. It translates to CASSIRTNTEAFF.

This clonotype was seen only a few times. This chain's CDR3 is CASARVSSTDTQYF. The CDR3 DNA is TGTGCCAGCGCGAGGGTCTCTAGCACAGATACGCAGTATTTT. V gene TRBV12-3 or TRBV12-4 combines with J gene TRBJ2-3; D possibly corresponds to TRBD2 (5 bases). The CDR3 spans 14 residues. V was cut by 8 bases and J by 0 bases, with 12 bases left in between.

The rearrangement uses TRBV5-1 and TRBJ2-3; 8 nucleotides align to TRBD1. Germline lookup yields CDR1 SGHRS and CDR2 YFSETQ. With 4 bases clipped from V and 2 bases from J, the junction kept 24 bases outside the gene matches. The CDR3 has 21 residues. CDR3 region: CASSKEASSDHRGNPTDTQYF. The CDR3 coding sequence is TGCGCCAGCAGCAAAGAAGCCTCCTCGGACCACAGGGGGAATCCCACAGATACGCAGTATTTT.

The chain has TRBV4-3 and TRBJ2-7; 7 nucleotides agree with TRBD2. The CDR3 covers 14 residues. The V segment lost 0 bases and the J segment 2 bases; nucleotides outside the gene matches: 1. Germline V gives CDR1 LGHNA, CDR2 YSLEER. The CDR3 region is CASSQDAGAYEQYF. The CDR3 bases are TGCGCCAGCAGCCAAGACGCGGGGGCCTACGAGCAGTACTTC.

The rearrangement joins TRBV5-5 to TRBJ1-2; D gene uncertain. CDR3 length: 14 residues. V lost 4 bases, J lost 5 bases, and 15 bases lay in between. Per germline, CDR1 SGHKS and CDR2 YYEKEE (reference sequence). The CDR3 loop reads CASSPDLRSYGYTF. CDR3 nucleotide sequence: TGTGCCAGCAGCCCGGACCTTCGGTCATATGGCTACACCTTC. Full variable domain (rest looked up from reference TRBV5-5 and TRBJ1-2): DAGVTQSPTHLIKTRGQQVTLRCSPISGHKSVSWYQQVLGQGPQFIFQYYEKEERGRGNFPDRFSARQFPNYSSELNVNALLLGDSALYLCASSPDLRSYGYTFGSGTRLTVV.

The rearrangement uses TRBV29-1 and TRBJ2-7, with a possible D match to TRBD2 (7 bases). Germline values: CDR1 SQVTM, CDR2 ANQGSEA. V gave up 4 bases and J gave up 4 bases, with 17 bases separating them. The CDR3 sequence is 14 residues long. CDR3 sequence reads: CSVGMGGAAYEQYF. The CDR3 DNA reads TGCAGCGTTGGCATGGGGGGGGCAGCGTACGAGCAGTACTTC.

This chain connects TRBV19 to TRBJ2-4; D remains ambiguous. Germline V gene data show CDR1 as LNHDA and CDR2 as SQIVND (reference sequence). The CDR3 consists of 14 residues. Trimming shortened V by 5 bases and J by 9 bases, and 17 bases separated the two germline ends. The chain's CDR3 is CASSPHRPESIQYF. CDR3 sequence (DNA): TGTGCCAGTAGTCCCCATCGACCCGAAAGCATTCAGTACTTC.